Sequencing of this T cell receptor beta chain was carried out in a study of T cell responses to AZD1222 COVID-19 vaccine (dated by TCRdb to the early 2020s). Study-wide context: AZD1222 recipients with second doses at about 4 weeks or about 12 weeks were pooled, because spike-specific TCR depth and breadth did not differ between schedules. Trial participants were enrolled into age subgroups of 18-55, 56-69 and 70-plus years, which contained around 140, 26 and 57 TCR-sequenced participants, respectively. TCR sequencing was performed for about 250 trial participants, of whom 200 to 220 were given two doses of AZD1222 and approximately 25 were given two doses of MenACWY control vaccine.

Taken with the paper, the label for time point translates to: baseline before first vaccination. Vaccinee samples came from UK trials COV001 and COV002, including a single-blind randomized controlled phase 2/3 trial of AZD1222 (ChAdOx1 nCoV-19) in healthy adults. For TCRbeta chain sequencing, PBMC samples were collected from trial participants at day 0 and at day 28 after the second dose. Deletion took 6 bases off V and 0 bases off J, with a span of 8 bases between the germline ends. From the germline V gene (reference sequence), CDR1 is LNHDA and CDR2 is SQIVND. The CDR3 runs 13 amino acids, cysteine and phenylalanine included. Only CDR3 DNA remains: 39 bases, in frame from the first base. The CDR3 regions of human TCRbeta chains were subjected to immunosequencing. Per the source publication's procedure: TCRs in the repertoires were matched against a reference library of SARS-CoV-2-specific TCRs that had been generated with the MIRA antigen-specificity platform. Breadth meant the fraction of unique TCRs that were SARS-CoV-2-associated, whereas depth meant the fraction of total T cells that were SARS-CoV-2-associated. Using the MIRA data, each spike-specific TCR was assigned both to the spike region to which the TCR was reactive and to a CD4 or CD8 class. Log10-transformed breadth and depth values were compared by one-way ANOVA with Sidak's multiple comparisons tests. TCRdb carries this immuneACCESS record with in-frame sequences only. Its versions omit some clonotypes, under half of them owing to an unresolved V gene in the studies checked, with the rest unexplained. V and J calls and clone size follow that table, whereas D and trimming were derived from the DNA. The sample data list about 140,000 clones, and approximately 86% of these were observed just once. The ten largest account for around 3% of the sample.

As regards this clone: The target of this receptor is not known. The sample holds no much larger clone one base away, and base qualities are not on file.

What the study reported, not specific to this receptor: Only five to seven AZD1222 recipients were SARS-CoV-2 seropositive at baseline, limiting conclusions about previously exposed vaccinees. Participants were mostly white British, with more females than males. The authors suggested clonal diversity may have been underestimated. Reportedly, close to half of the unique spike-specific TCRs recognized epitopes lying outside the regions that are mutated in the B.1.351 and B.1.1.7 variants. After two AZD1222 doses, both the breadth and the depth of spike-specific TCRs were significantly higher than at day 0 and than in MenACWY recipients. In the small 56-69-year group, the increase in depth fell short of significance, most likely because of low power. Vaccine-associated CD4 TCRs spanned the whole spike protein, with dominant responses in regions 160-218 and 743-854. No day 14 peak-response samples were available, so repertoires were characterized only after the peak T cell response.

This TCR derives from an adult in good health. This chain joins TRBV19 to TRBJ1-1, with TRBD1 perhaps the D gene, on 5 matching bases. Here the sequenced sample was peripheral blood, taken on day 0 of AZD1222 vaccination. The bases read TGTGCCAGTAGCACAGGCTTGAACACTGAAGCTTTCTTT. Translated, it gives CASSTGLNTEAFF. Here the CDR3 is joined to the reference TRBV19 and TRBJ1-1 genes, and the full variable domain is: DGGITQSPKYLFRKEGQNVTLSCEQNLNHDAMYWYRQDPGQGLRLIYYSQIVNDFQKGDIAEGYSVSREKKESFPLTVTSAQKNPTAFYLCASSTGLNTEAFFGQGTRLTVV.